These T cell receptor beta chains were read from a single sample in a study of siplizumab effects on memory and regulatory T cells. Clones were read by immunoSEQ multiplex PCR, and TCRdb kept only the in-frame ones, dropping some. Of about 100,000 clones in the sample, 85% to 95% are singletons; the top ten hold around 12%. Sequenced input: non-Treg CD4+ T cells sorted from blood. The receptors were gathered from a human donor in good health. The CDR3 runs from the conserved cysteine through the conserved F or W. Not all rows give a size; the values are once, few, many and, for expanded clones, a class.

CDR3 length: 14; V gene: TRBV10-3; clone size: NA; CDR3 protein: CAISSQRGNAEAFF
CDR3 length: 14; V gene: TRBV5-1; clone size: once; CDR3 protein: CASQPGTSPYEQYF
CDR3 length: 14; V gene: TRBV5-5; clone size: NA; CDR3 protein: CASSPRIGQETQYF
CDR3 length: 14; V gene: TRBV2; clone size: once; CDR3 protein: CASSEAGGLYEQYF
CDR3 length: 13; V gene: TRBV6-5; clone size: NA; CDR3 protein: CASNDRVNTEAFF
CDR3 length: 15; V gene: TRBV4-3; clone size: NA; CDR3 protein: CASSLAGGNTGELFF
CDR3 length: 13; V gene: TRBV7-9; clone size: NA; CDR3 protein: CASSLQGDQPQHF
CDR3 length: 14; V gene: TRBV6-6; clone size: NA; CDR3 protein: CASSSRGTDNEQFF
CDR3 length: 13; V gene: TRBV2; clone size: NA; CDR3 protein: CASSGSWRQPQHF
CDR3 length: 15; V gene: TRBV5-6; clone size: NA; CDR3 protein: CASSSPDRFLYGYTF
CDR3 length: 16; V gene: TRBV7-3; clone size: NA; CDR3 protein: CASSVTGGSYNSPLHF
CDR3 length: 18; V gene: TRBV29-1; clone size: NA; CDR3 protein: CSVEDLLPGREASNEQFF
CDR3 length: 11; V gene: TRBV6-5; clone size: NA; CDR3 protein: CASSKVNEQFF
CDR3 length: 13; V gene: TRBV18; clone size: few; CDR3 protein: CASSLYNDQPQHF
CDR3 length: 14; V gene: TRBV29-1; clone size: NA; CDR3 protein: CSVGDDSRYNEQFF
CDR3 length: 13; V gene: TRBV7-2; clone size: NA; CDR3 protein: CASSFYSSETQYF
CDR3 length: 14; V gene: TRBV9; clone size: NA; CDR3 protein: CASSVGRDLYGYTF
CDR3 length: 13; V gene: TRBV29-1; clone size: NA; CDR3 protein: CSVGWDISYEQYF
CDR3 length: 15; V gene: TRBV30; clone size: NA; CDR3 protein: CAWRRGQGSNQPQHF
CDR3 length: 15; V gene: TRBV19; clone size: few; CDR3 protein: CASRQTGLGTDTQYF
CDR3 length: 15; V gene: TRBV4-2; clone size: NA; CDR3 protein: CASSQDLAGRNIQYF
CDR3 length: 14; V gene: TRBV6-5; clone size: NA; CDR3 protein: CASSYSRGSGEQFF
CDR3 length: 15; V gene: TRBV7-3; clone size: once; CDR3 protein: CASSQTGGAINEQFF
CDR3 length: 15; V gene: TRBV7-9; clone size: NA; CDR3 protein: CASSLGQNFNYGYTF
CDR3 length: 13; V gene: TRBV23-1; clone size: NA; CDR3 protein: CASSQPWKDTQYF
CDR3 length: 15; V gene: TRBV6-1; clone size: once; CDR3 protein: CASSLGTSSNQPQHF
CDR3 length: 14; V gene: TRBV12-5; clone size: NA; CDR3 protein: CASGSLGLGEKLFF
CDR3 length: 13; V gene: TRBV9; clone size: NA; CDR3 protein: CARSYLASYEQYF
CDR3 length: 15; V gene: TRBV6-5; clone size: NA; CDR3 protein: CASSAQGLSTDTQYF
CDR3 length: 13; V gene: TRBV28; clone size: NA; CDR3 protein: CASRGQLVYEQFF
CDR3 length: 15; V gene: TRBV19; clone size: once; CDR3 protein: CASTSGGIGNQPQHF